This passage covers 7 T cell receptor beta chains from one sample sequenced in a study of T cells after yellow fever vaccination. TCRdb used MiXCR to reprocess the 5' RACE reads, holding one entry per CDR3 protein. The sample holds 450,000 to 600,000 distinct CDR3 sequences; approximately 12% are singletons and the top ten take over 11%. Sequencing was performed on PBMCs, taken on the day of the yellow fever booster vaccination. The receptors were sampled from a man aged 25-40 years who received the YFV17D yellow fever vaccine.

The chain combines TRBV24-1 with TRBJ2-7, with 7 bases aligning to TRBD1. The germline CDR1 and CDR2 sequences are KGHDR and SFDVKD. This CDR3 has 15 amino acids. The junction had 11 bases not matched to a gene; V was cut back by 5 bases and J by 5 bases. This CDR3 is CATSGSRGHRDEQYF. CDR3 bases: TGTGCCACCAGTGGATCTAGGGGGCACCGAGACGAGCAGTACTTC.

The CDR3 bases are TGTGCCAGCGTCGAGGTTGACAACTACGAGCAGTACTTC. Translation: CASVEVDNYEQYF. The chain carries TRBV6-2 or TRBV6-3 and TRBJ2-7; D not certain. This CDR3 has 13 residues. Trimming left V 8 bases short and J 3 bases short, with 14 bases between. Germline V gene sequence: CDR1 MNHEY, CDR2 SVGEGT.

This clonotype has more than one count but fewer than ten. The DNA for the CDR3 is TGTGCCAGCAGTGACCGGGACAGGGGGCTCGAGCAGTACTTC. As protein: CASSDRDRGLEQYF. The chain is built from TRBV6-1 and TRBJ2-7; 12 bases are a match to TRBD1. The V gene's germline CDR1 is MNHNS and CDR2 SASEGT. The CDR3 has 14 residues. J was trimmed by 6 bases and V by 3 bases; bases with no gene match: 3.

This clonotype was observed at least ten times. V is TRBV5-1 and J is TRBJ2-3; D remains unclear. CDR3 length equals 15 residues. The germline gives CDR1 SGHRS, CDR2 YFSETQ. V lost 2 bases and J lost 2, with 12 bases in between. Here the CDR3 DNA reads TGCGCCAGCAGCTTTAAAGGGTCGATCACAGATACGCAGTATTTT. Residues: CASSFKGSITDTQYF. The variable domain in full, with the rest retrieved from reference TRBV5-1 and TRBJ2-3, is KAGVTQTPRYLIKTRGQQVTLSCSPISGHRSVSWYQQTPGQGLQFLFEYFSETQRNKGNFPGRFSGRQFSNSRSEMNVSTLELGDSALYLCASSFKGSITDTQYFGPGTRLTVL.

In its sample, this clonotype was seen many times. This sequence joins TRBV29-1 and TRBJ2-3; 11 nucleotides match TRBD2. The V and J ends lost 7 bases and 5 bases, in that order; junction bases with no gene match: 2. The CDR3 has 12 amino acids. Per the germline V gene, CDR1 is SQVTM and CDR2 is ANQGSEA. The CDR3 DNA follows: TGCAGCGGCGGGACTAGCGGAGATACGCAGTATTTT. It is translated as CSGGTSGDTQYF.

This clonotype was recorded a few times. V gene TRBV7-9 combines with J gene TRBJ1-1, with a weak D call TRBD1 (6 bases). The CDR3 totals 14 residues. The germline gives CDR1 SEHNR, CDR2 FQNEAQ (reference sequence). V dropped 5 bases and J dropped 4 bases, with 14 bases sitting between them. CDR3 in amino acids: CASSAGEVGTEAFF. Here the CDR3 DNA reads TGTGCCAGCAGCGCAGGGGAAGTCGGCACTGAAGCTTTCTTT.

The chain links TRBV4-3 to TRBJ2-3; D remains unclear. The CDR3 runs 12 residues. The germline gives CDR1 LGHNA, CDR2 YSLEER. Between the trimmed V and J ends, which lost 7 bases and 10 bases, there was a span of 15 bases. This chain's CDR3 is CASTHPGQAQYF. For the CDR3, the DNA is TGCGCCAGCACCCATCCCGGCCAGGCGCAGTATTTT.